The 23 T cell receptor beta chains given below trace back to one sample, sequenced in a study of shared clonotypes between healthy human individuals. Method: immunoSEQ multiplex PCR; TCRdb's copy keeps in-frame clones and lacks some. The repertoire holds about 960,000 clones, with over 60% as singletons. The source material was memory CD4+ T cells sorted from blood. Subset in this sample: CD45RA-negative fraction. These receptors were taken from a man younger than 35 in good health.

This chain connects TRBV6-6 to TRBJ2-7; a possible D gene is TRBD2 (6 bases). From germline, CDR1 is MNHNY and CDR2 SVGAGI (reference sequence). There are 13 residues in the CDR3. V lost 7 bases and J 4 bases, leaving 14 bases between the germline ends. The CDR3 DNA reads as TGTGCCAGCACCGGAGGGATGGAGTACGAGCAGTACTTC. Residues: CASTGGMEYEQYF.

The chain has TRBV6-6 and TRBJ2-2; tentative D call: TRBD1 (6 bases). Germline CDR1 MNHNY, CDR2 SVGAGI (reference sequence). The CDR3 covers 16 residues. V was clipped by 2 bases and J by 5 bases, with 15 bases between them. The DNA of the CDR3 is TGTGCCAGCAGTTACACCGCCGGGACAAAAACCGGGGAGCTGTTTTTT. Residues: CASSYTAGTKTGELFF.

Note on this clone: Since the CDR3 does not end with the conserved phenylalanine or tryptophan, this likely comes from a read error. It is unclear where the CDR3 begins or ends on the DNA, so no DNA is shown, and the CDR3 is as TCRdb lists it. V usage is TRBV5-4 and J usage is TRBJ1-6. Inclusive of both ends, the CDR3 amounts to 8 amino acids. The germline V gene has CDR1 SGHNT and CDR2 YYREEE (reference sequence). CDR3: CASSRNGL.

The chain recombines TRBV28 with TRBJ1-5, with D perhaps TRBD1 (5 bases). Germline loops: CDR1 MDHEN, CDR2 SYDVKM. Trimming stripped 10 bases from V and 5 bases from J, with 15 bases between. The length of the CDR3 is 13 residues. CDR3 bases: TGTGCCACCGGCCCGGGGGGGTATCAGCCCCAGCATTTT. It encodes CATGPGGYQPQHF.

Comment on this clone: This likely reflects a read error, since a far larger clone is one base away. The chain links TRBV7-3 to TRBJ2-2, with D unclear. Germline V gives CDR1 SGHTA, CDR2 FQGTGA. Trimming removed 3 bases at V and 5 bases at J, with 4 bases between. The CDR3 extends over 12 amino acids. CDR3 bases: TGTGCCAGCAGCTTGGGTACCGGGGAGCTGTTTTTT. This sequence encodes CASSLGTGELFF.

The genes are TRBV11-2 and TRBJ2-7; TRBD2 matches at 9 bases. The J segment lost 5 bases and the V segment lost 5 bases, leaving 10 bases of the junction unmatched. This CDR3 comprises 15 residues. Germline CDR1 and CDR2: SGHAT and FQNNGV. The CDR3 DNA follows: TGTGCCAGCAGCAAGGTTAGCGGGAGTGGCCACGAGCAGTACTTC. Amino acids: CASSKVSGSGHEQYF.

The rearrangement joins TRBV14 to TRBJ1-2; D gene unclear. The V gene lost 4 bases and the J gene lost 2 bases, with 8 bases spanning the gap. This CDR3 has 13 amino acids. Per the germline V gene, CDR1 is SGHDN and CDR2 is FVKESK. Here the CDR3 DNA reads TGTGCCAGCAGCCCTCAGCAAAACTATGGCTACACCTTC. It specifies CASSPQQNYGYTF.

The chain has TRBV2 and TRBJ2-7; 8 bases align to TRBD2. The length of the CDR3 is 15 residues. CDR1 and CDR2 from the germline V gene are SNHLY and FYNNEI. The trim removed 2 bases at V and 2 bases at J, leaving 5 bases unmatched. The CDR3 coding sequence is TGTGCCAGCAGTGAACACCGGGAGGGACCCTACGAGCAGTACTTC. Amino acids: CASSEHREGPYEQYF.

CDR3 amino acids: CASSPPPAGQTQYF. As DNA, the CDR3 is TGTGCCAGCTCACCACCCCCCGCCGGGCAGACCCAGTACTTC. The rearrangement links TRBV18 to TRBJ2-5; D remains ambiguous. Between the trimmed V and J ends, which lost 0 bases and 6 bases, there was a span of 11 bases. The CDR3 sequence is 14 residues long. Per germline, CDR1 KGHSH and CDR2 LQKENI.

The chain employs TRBV4-2 and TRBJ1-3, with D tentatively TRBD1 (6 bases). Germline loops: CDR1 LGHNA, CDR2 YNFKEQ. This CDR3 is built from 15 residues. Between the trimmed V and J ends, which lost 1 base and 10 bases, there was a span of 17 bases. The CDR3: CASSQAGGQPFTIYF. CDR3 bases: TGTGCCAGCAGCCAAGCGGGGGGACAACCCTTTACCATATATTTT.

This chain uses TRBV10-1 with TRBJ1-6, with no clear D. This CDR3 has 14 residues. Germline-derived CDR1 and CDR2 are WNHNN and SYGVQD (reference sequence). V shed 5 bases and J shed 6 bases, with 11 bases lying between them. The CDR3 sequence: CASSFGRINSPLHF. The CDR3 coding sequence is TGCGCCAGCAGTTTCGGGAGGATTAATTCACCCCTCCACTTT.

Comments on this clone: Other DNA sequences in the sample encode the same CDR3. This sequence joins TRBV7-8 and TRBJ1-1; D might be TRBD1 (6 bases). This CDR3 spans 13 amino acids. The germline V and J ends were trimmed by 6 bases and 4 bases, with 12 bases remaining between them. Looked up from germline, CDR1 is SGHVS and CDR2 is FQNEAQ. This chain's CDR3 is CASRVTGTTEAFF. As DNA, the CDR3 is TGTGCCAGCAGGGTCACAGGGACCACTGAAGCTTTCTTT.

This clone showed up just a few times. The genes are TRBV5-8 and TRBJ2-3; D ambiguous. Trimming cost V 1 base and J 0 bases, with 12 bases left between them. CDR3 length: 16 amino acids. Germline V lookup: CDR1 SGHTS, CDR2 YDEGEE. The CDR3 is CASSLSRAASTDTQYF. CDR3 coding DNA: TGTGCCAGCAGCTTGTCTAGGGCGGCCAGCACAGATACGCAGTATTTT.

This clone was seen only once. The chain is built from TRBV18 and TRBJ1-5; weak D call: TRBD1 (6 bases). The CDR3 is 16 amino acids. The V gene's germline CDR1 is KGHSH and CDR2 LQKENI. Trimming stripped 4 bases from V and 0 bases from J, with 13 bases between. CDR3 bases: TGTGCCAGCTCACAATCCACAGGGAATAGCAATCAGCCCCAGCATTTT. It translates to CASSQSTGNSNQPQHF. Looking up the rest from reference TRBV18 and TRBJ1-5 gives the full variable domain: NAGVMQNPRHLVRRRGQEARLRCSPMKGHSHVYWYRQLPEEGLKFMVYLQKENIIDESGMPKERFSAEFPKEGPSILRIQQVVRGDSAAYFCASSQSTGNSNQPQHFGDGTRLSIL.

The rearrangement uses TRBV9 and TRBJ2-6; unclear D gene. The germline CDR1 and CDR2 sequences are SGDLS and YYNGEE. The ends were cut back, 0 bases at V and 0 bases at J, with 10 bases in the middle. CDR3 length: 17 amino acids. The CDR3 loop is CASSVGVLSSGANVLTF. CDR3 in DNA: TGTGCCAGCAGCGTAGGAGTACTAAGCTCTGGGGCCAACGTCCTGACTTTC.

This chain links TRBV5-1 with TRBJ2-2; no definite D call. Germline values: CDR1 SGHRS, CDR2 YFSETQ. The V end was cut by 2 bases, the J end by 3 bases, with 20 bases between. CDR3 size: 18 residues. The CDR3 loop reads CASSFSSLGQVYTGELFF. CDR3 sequence (DNA): TGCGCCAGCAGCTTCTCTTCTCTTGGTCAGGTTTACACCGGGGAGCTGTTTTTT.

In its sample, this clone was seen a few times. The J gene is TRBJ1-3, the V gene TRBV11-3; D call uncertain. The CDR3 length is 16 residues. From germline, CDR1 is SGHNT and CDR2 YENEEA. Trimming removed 2 bases from V and 0 bases from J, with 11 bases in between. As DNA, the CDR3 is TGTGCCAGCAGCTTAACCAGCTCGTCCTCTGGAAACACCATATATTTT. Its translation is CASSLTSSSSGNTIYF.

This clone has a count of ten or more. The V call is TRBV11-2, the J call TRBJ2-5, with D maybe TRBD1 (6 bases). Trimming removed 5 bases at V and 2 bases at J, with 9 bases between. Germline V gene sequence: CDR1 SGHAT, CDR2 FQNNGV. The CDR3 contains 13 residues. CDR3 sequence reads: CASSRDRQETQYF. The CDR3 DNA follows: TGTGCCAGCAGCCGAGACAGGCAAGAGACCCAGTACTTC.

V gene TRBV7-2 combines with J gene TRBJ2-3; D is perhaps TRBD2 (5 bases). Germline loops: CDR1 SGHTA, CDR2 FQGNSA. The CDR3 has 14 residues. V was trimmed by 3 bases and J by 1 base, leaving 8 bases between them. In DNA, the CDR3 is TGTGCCAGCAGCTTCAGGCGGGGCACAGATACGCAGTATTTT. Translation gives CASSFRRGTDTQYF.

In the case of this clone: This CDR3 is also generated by other DNA sequences in the sample. The chain joins TRBV30 to TRBJ1-3; no definite D call. Trimming took off 3 bases at V and 4 bases at J, with 7 bases between the two ends. The CDR3 loop spans 12 amino acids. Germline V gene data show CDR1 as GTSNPN and CDR2 as SVGIG (reference sequence). The chain's CDR3 is CAWRSNGNTIYF. CDR3 nucleotide sequence: TGTGCCTGGAGATCGAACGGAAACACCATATATTTT.

This rearrangement joins TRBV9 to TRBJ1-1; D might be TRBD1 (5 bases). V lost 1 base, J lost 1 base, and 8 bases lay in between. The germline CDR1 and CDR2 sequences are SGDLS and YYNGEE. The length of the CDR3 is 14 residues. CDR3: CASSVTGQNTEAFF. The DNA for the CDR3 is TGTGCCAGCAGCGTAACGGGGCAGAACACTGAAGCTTTCTTT.

This clone was detected once. V gene TRBV10-3 combines with J gene TRBJ1-2; TRBD1 is a possible D gene (6 bases). Trimming left V 6 bases short and J 3 bases short, with 11 bases between. Germline-derived CDR1 and CDR2 are ENHRY and SYGVKD. This CDR3 spans 13 amino acids. CDR3 loop: CAIRDSLDYGYTF. The CDR3 bases are TGTGCCATCAGGGACAGCTTAGACTATGGCTACACCTTC.

V and J are TRBV14 and TRBJ2-2; no clear D gene. This CDR3 is built from 12 residues. Germline-derived CDR1 and CDR2 are SGHDN and FVKESK. The germline V and J ends were trimmed by 3 bases and 6 bases, with 5 bases remaining between them. CDR3 sequence: CASSHGPGELFF. In DNA, the CDR3 is TGTGCCAGCAGCCATGGGCCCGGGGAGCTGTTTTTT.